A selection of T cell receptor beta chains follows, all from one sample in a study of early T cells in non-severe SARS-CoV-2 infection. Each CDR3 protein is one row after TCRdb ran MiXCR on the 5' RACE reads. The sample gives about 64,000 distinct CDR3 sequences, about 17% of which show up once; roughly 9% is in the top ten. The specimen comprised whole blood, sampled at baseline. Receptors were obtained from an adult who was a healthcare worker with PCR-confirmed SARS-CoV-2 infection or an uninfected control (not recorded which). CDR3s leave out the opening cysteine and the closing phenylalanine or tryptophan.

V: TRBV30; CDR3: AWSRRQYNEKLF
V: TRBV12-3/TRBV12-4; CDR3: ASSKPYEQY
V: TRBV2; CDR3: ASSALAGTDTQY
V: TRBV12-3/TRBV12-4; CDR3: ASTLLEGGNYNEQF
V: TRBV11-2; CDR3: ASSLNRQIGNTIY
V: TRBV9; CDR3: ASSGRQGTTDTQY
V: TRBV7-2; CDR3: ASSSLPSGTDYEQY
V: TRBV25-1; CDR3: ASRPDLGQGYEQY
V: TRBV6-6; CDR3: ASRDSPPKNTEAF
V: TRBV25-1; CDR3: ASSEGPPAEQY
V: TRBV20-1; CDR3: SASARTSGTSYNEQF
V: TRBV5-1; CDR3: ASSLFQREGPETQY
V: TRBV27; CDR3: ASSLSRVHEQY
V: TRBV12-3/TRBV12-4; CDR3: ASRTRGAGELF
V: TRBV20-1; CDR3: SARGDRIYNEQF
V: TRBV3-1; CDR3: ASSPERGKPGADTQY
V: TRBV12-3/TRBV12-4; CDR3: ASSLGARETQY
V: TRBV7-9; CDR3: ASSKDRGLETQY
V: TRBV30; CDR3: AWSVRRGVVYNEQF
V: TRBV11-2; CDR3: ASSLRLAGSKNIQY
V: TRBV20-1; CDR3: SVSSAGGGRGDEQF
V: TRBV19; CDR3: ASRTGNYGYT